The T cell receptor beta chain under discussion was sequenced for a study of T-cell memory formation after mild COVID-19. Germline assignment: CDR1 MGHRA and CDR2 YSYEKL. The J segment lost 5 bases and the V segment lost 5 bases, leaving 12 bases of the junction unmatched. This CDR3 region has 17 residues. Using its own MiXCR run on the 5' RACE reads, TCRdb lists one record per CDR3 protein. The data show roughly 250,000 distinct CDR3 sequences, approximately 15% seen once. Whole-study results and caveats: Day 15 to 85 contracting clones showed balanced CD4/CD8; later expanders leaned CD4+.

As for this clonotype: The target antigen is unknown.

This receptor was obtained from a young man who had mild COVID-19 (a few samples of this study predate the infection). Cell type and time point are not known. Source material: PBMCs or a T cell subset sorted from them (not recorded which). The chain uses TRBV4-1 and TRBJ2-3; 11 bases fit TRBD2. The CDR3, as DNA: TGCGCCAGCAGCGGGACAGAGACTAGCGGGGCTGGAGATACGCAGTATTTT. Protein sequence: CASSGTETSGAGDTQYF.